This T cell receptor (beta chain) was recorded in a study of T cell repertoires in cytomegalovirus infection. The V end was cut by 7 bases, the J end by 5 bases, with 13 bases between. Germline CDR1 and CDR2: LGHNT and FRNRAP. CDR3 size: 13 residues. In TCRdb, the reads were re-called with MiXCR into one record per CDR3 protein. The sample carries 900,000 to 950,000 distinct CDR3 sequences, around 32% recorded once. Study-wide points: It was HLA-C-restricted CMV-specific TCR beta clonotypes that dominated the response ex vivo.

With regard to this clonotype: Its antigen is not known.

The receptor was derived from a human donor in good health (CMV status not recorded). Some clones in this sample may be carry-over from other donors' samples. This material consisted of cultured CD8+ T cells from PBMCs, taken from culture after CMV antigen stimulation. This sequence joins TRBV12-5 and TRBJ2-3, with D perhaps matching TRBD2 (5 bases). CDR3 in amino acids: CASALSAGDTQYF. CDR3 nucleotides: TGTGCTAGTGCCCTTTCGGCGGGAGATACGCAGTATTTT.